Each of the 18 T cell receptor beta chains below was sequenced from the same sample in a study of T cells in Graves' hyperthyroidism and ophthalmopathy. TCR beta CDR3 sequences were amplified from RNA transcripts. HTBI primers drove first-round RT-PCR of the TCR CDR3. TCRdb called the multiplex PCR reads again in MiXCR, with one record for every CDR3 protein. Of about 560,000 distinct CDR3 sequences listed, 16% are singletons. The sample was blood. These receptors all come from a woman aged 18-29 years with Graves' hyperthyroidism.

This clonotype was found a few times. The rearrangement uses TRBV10-2 and TRBJ1-1; perhaps TRBD1 as D (5 bases). The V end was cut by 8 bases, the J end by 5 bases, with 15 bases between. The CDR3 has 13 residues. The germline V gene has CDR1 WSHSY and CDR2 SAAADI. CDR3 region: CASCQGGRTEAFF. DNA for the CDR3: TGCGCCAGCTGCCAGGGTGGAAGGACTGAAGCTTTCTTT.

This sequence joins TRBV24-1 and TRBJ2-1; D call uncertain. There are 15 residues in the CDR3. With 3 bases removed from V and 5 bases from J, the gap between germline ends came to 13 bases. The V gene's germline CDR1 is KGHDR and CDR2 SFDVKD. The CDR3, as DNA: TGTGCCACCAGTGATGGCTTACGGATTAACAATGAGCAGTTCTTC. This translates into CATSDGLRINNEQFF.

This clonotype appeared a few times. V and J are TRBV3-1 and TRBJ2-1; unclear D gene. The CDR3 runs 11 residues. Germline CDR1 reads LGHDT; CDR2 reads YNNKEL (reference sequence). V gave up 5 bases and J gave up 7 bases, with 6 bases separating them. The CDR3 DNA reads TGTGCCAGCAGCGAAAATAATGAGCAGTTCTTC. Encoded protein: CASSENNEQFF.

The V gene is TRBV6-1, the J gene TRBJ1-6; 10 bases agree with TRBD1. This CDR3 contains 15 residues. CDR1 is MNHNS, CDR2 SASEGT, per germline. The V and J ends lost 3 bases and 8 bases, in that order; junction bases with no gene match: 4. CDR3: CASSDTDRGDSPLHF. CDR3 DNA: TGTGCCAGCAGTGACACGGACAGGGGGGATTCACCCCTCCACTTT.

This clonotype was picked up a small number of times. The genes are TRBV27 and TRBJ2-7, with D perhaps TRBD1 (6 bases). CDR1 and CDR2 from the germline V gene are MNHEY and SMNVEV (reference sequence). This CDR3 has 14 amino acids. Trimming stripped 6 bases from V and 5 bases from J, with 17 bases between. CDR3 loop: CASSHTTGFHEQYF. The CDR3 nucleotides read TGTGCCAGCAGCCACACCACAGGGTTCCACGAGCAGTACTTC.

V is TRBV11-2 and J is TRBJ2-7, with a possible D match to TRBD2 (6 bases). V shed 0 bases and J shed 6 bases, with 9 bases lying between them. The CDR3 sequence is 13 residues long. Germline lookup yields CDR1 SGHAT and CDR2 FQNNGV. The CDR3 DNA reads as TGTGCCAGCAGCTTAGAGGAGGGGACCGAGCAGTACTTC. Translating it yields CASSLEEGTEQYF.

V is TRBV28 and J is TRBJ1-5, with a possible D match to TRBD1 (5 bases). Germline CDR1 and CDR2: MDHEN and SYDVKM. With 5 bases removed from V and 1 base from J, the gap between germline ends came to 18 bases. This CDR3 is built from 17 residues. CDR3 amino acids: CASSPLPGMLSNQPQHF. DNA of the CDR3: TGTGCCAGCAGTCCCCTTCCAGGGATGTTAAGCAATCAGCCCCAGCATTTT.

V is TRBV7-9 and J is TRBJ2-1; 9 nucleotides match TRBD1. CDR3 length equals 14 residues. Germline CDR1 reads SEHNR; CDR2 reads FQNEAQ (reference sequence). V lost 3 bases and J lost 8; bases outside the gene matches: 5. The CDR3 nucleotides read TGTGCCAGCAGCTTTGAGGACAGGGGCGATGAGCAGTTCTTC. Translation gives CASSFEDRGDEQFF. Complete variable domain (other parts from reference TRBV7-9 and TRBJ2-1): DTGVSQNPRHKITKRGQNVTFRCDPISEHNRLYWYRQTLGQGPEFLTYFQNEAQLEKSRLLSDRFSAERPKGSFSTLEIQRTEQGDSAMYLCASSFEDRGDEQFFGPGTRLTVL.

The rearrangement uses TRBV7-9 and TRBJ1-2, with 7 bases that match TRBD1. V lost 0 bases, J lost 9 bases, and 10 bases stayed unmatched. The germline CDR1 and CDR2 sequences are SEHNR and FQNEAQ (reference sequence). The CDR3 has 15 residues. The CDR3 DNA follows: TGTGCCAGCAGCTTAGCCCAAAACACAGGGGCCAGCTACACCTTC. It translates to CASSLAQNTGASYTF.

This clonotype was counted between two and nine times. At one end, the junction sequence differs from germline, possibly due to a read error. V is TRBV6-1 and J is TRBJ2-1; 10 bases are shared with TRBD2. Per the germline V gene, CDR1 is MNHNS and CDR2 is SASEGT. The CDR3 sequence is 23 residues long. The CDR3 DNA sequence: TGCGCCAGCAGTGCCCGGAGGGGGAGCGGGGGGGCGGTTTCGCGTAGGGGAATGAGGAGGCAGTTCTTC. Translating gives CASSARRGSGGAVSRRGMRRQFF.

This clonotype has only a few counts. The V and J genes are TRBV3-1 and TRBJ1-5, with D hard to call. CDR1 and CDR2 (germline): LGHDT, YNNKEL (reference sequence). The CDR3 totals 15 residues. Trimming left V 1 base short and J 2 bases short, with 9 bases between. The CDR3 region has the DNA TGTGCCAGCAGCCAAGGACCCTGGGGCAATCAGCCCCAGCATTTT. This sequence encodes CASSQGPWGNQPQHF.

This chain joins TRBV20-1 and TRBJ2-3; D not resolved. The length of the CDR3 is 15 residues. From germline, CDR1 is DFQATT and CDR2 SNEGSKA (reference sequence). Deletions cut 3 bases from V and 0 bases from J, with 13 bases between. The CDR3: CSARWPFASTDTQYF. CDR3 nucleotides: TGCAGTGCTAGGTGGCCCTTTGCTAGCACAGATACGCAGTATTTT.

The V and J genes are TRBV19 and TRBJ2-1; possible D gene TRBD2, 6 bases. V was cut by 5 bases and J by 0 bases, with 14 bases left in between. This CDR3 has 16 residues. The germline CDR1 and CDR2 sequences are LNHDA and SQIVND (reference sequence). CDR3 in amino acids: CASSLRLGLSYNEQFF. CDR3 DNA: TGTGCCAGTAGTTTACGACTAGGTCTCTCCTACAATGAGCAGTTCTTC.

This clonotype was observed a few times. J is TRBJ2-3 and V is TRBV20-1; D may be TRBD1 or TRBD2 (6 bases each). V lost 6 bases and J 2 bases, leaving 18 bases between the germline ends. The V gene's germline CDR1 is DFQATT and CDR2 SNEGSKA (reference sequence). The CDR3 totals 15 residues. This CDR3 is CSARGYGGPTDTQYF. CDR3 coding DNA: TGCAGTGCCAGGGGATACGGGGGACCCACAGATACGCAGTATTTT.

This rearrangement joins TRBV29-1 to TRBJ1-3, with a tentative D call TRBD1 (5 bases). The CDR3 is made up of 15 amino acids. Germline loops: CDR1 SQVTM, CDR2 ANQGSEA. V was clipped by 0 bases and J by 0 bases, with 9 bases between them. CDR3 bases: TGCAGCGTTGAAGAGGGGGGGGGCTCTGGAAACACCATATATTTT. Translated, it gives CSVEEGGGSGNTIYF.

V is TRBV6-1 and J is TRBJ2-1; possibly TRBD2 for D (6 bases). Trimming stripped 6 bases from V and 2 bases from J, with 14 bases between. Germline V gene lookup returns CDR1 MNHNS and CDR2 SASEGT. The CDR3 has 15 residues. The CDR3 region is CASRDLSGAYNEQFF. The CDR3 DNA follows: TGTGCCAGCAGGGACCTATCGGGGGCCTACAATGAGCAGTTCTTC.

V is TRBV15 and J is TRBJ2-3; TRBD1 matches 10 bases. The junction had 6 bases not matched to a gene; V was cut back by 1 base and J by 8 bases. Germline assignment: CDR1 LNHNV and CDR2 YYDKDF (reference sequence). This CDR3 has 15 amino acids. CDR3 sequence: CATSRGGTGEGTQYF. CDR3 coding DNA: TGTGCCACCAGCAGAGGGGGGACAGGGGAAGGTACGCAGTATTTT.

The chain uses TRBV6-1 and TRBJ2-3, with TRBD2 matching over 15 bases. Per the germline V gene, CDR1 is MNHNS and CDR2 is SASEGT. V was clipped by 5 bases and J by 6 bases; unmatched bases: 3. The CDR3 is made up of 15 amino acids. In DNA, the CDR3 is TGTGCCAGCAGTCGGACTAGCGGGAGGGCTGATACGCAGTATTTT. Protein product: CASSRTSGRADTQYF.